Shown below are 6 T cell receptor beta chains from a single sample sequenced in a study of T cell responses to AZD1222 COVID-19 vaccine. This table comes from immunoSEQ multiplex PCR, and its TCRdb copy is limited to in-frame clones, with some not included. This sample carries fewer than 90,000 clones, 70% to 90% of them seen once, and the ten largest clones take 5.6%. Specimen: peripheral blood, collected 28 days after the second AZD1222 dose. The receptors shown here come from an adult who received the AZD1222 COVID-19 vaccine.

The chain carries TRBV28 and TRBJ2-7, with 11 positions matching TRBD1. Germline CDR1 MDHEN, CDR2 SYDVKM. The CDR3 spans 12 residues. J lost 6 bases, V lost 8 bases, and 3 bases had no gene match. CDR3 loop: CASRTGGGEQYF. CDR3 nucleotide sequence: TGTGCCAGCCGGACAGGGGGCGGCGAGCAGTACTTC.

This chain joins TRBV6-1 and TRBJ1-1; D gene uncertain. Germline lookup yields CDR1 MNHNS and CDR2 SASEGT. The CDR3 runs to 13 residues. V gave up 6 bases and J gave up 5 bases, with 13 bases separating them. The CDR3 protein is CASRDSKGTEAFF. CDR3 coding DNA: TGTGCCAGCAGGGACTCTAAAGGAACTGAAGCTTTCTTT.

V gene TRBV5-4 combines with J gene TRBJ2-7, with a tentative D call TRBD2 (6 bases). The CDR3 is 12 residues long. V was pared by 4 bases and J by 7 bases, with 12 bases between. Germline CDR1 and CDR2: SGHNT and YYREEE (reference sequence). The CDR3 loop is CASSPLGGEQYF. CDR3 bases: TGTGCCAGCAGCCCCCTTGGGGGGGAGCAGTACTTC.

This chain uses TRBV7-9 with TRBJ2-7; D uncertain. Trimming left V 2 bases short and J 2 bases short, with 13 bases between. Germline CDR1 SEHNR, CDR2 FQNEAQ (reference sequence). CDR3 size: 15 residues. The CDR3 DNA reads TGTGCCAGCAGCTTAATGGGTGGGTCAGCCTACGAGCAGTACTTC. Amino acid sequence: CASSLMGGSAYEQYF.

The V and J genes are TRBV6-4 and TRBJ1-1, with D maybe TRBD1 (5 bases). The CDR3 is made up of 15 amino acids. Germline assignment: CDR1 MRHNA and CDR2 SNTAGT. V dropped 0 bases and J dropped 4 bases, with 12 bases sitting between them. CDR3 sequence (DNA): TGTGCCAGCAGTGACTCGTCGGGGACCCGCACTGAAGCTTTCTTT. It specifies CASSDSSGTRTEAFF.

V gene TRBV6-5 combines with J gene TRBJ2-7; D unclear. The CDR3 contains 14 residues. V lost 6 bases, J lost 5 bases, and 17 bases lay in between. Germline CDR1 MNHEY, CDR2 SVGAGI. CDR3 sequence: CASSPYGRHHEQYF. The DNA for the CDR3 is TGTGCCAGCAGCCCCTATGGAAGGCACCACGAGCAGTACTTC.